The clone carrying this T cell receptor (beta chain) was seen many times. Its antigen is currently unknown. The sample belongs to a study of blood T cells in healthy people across ages. At the level of the study: Researchers report that template switching captured about one barcoded beta molecule per two T cells.

Primers used in a second PCR of about 6 to 12 cycles were a sample-barcoded 5' primer and a J-beta primer mix. At least 3 million CDR3-containing paired-end reads were obtained per sample. Via MiXCR, TCRdb re-called the 5' RACE reads, giving one row per CDR3 protein. In the table there are about 1.5 million distinct CDR3 sequences, roughly 43% of which are singletons. General study findings and limits: Age advanced and TCR beta diversity per million T cells fell, roughly linearly.

This CDR3 comprises 13 residues. From germline, CDR1 is SGHTA and CDR2 FQGNSA. The ends were cut back, 2 bases at V and 0 bases at J, with 4 bases in the middle. Sequencing input: blood. This chain links TRBV7-2 with TRBJ2-5; D uncertain. The sequence came from a young woman in good health. In nucleotides, the CDR3 is TGTGCCAGCAGCTTATCGTACCAAGAGACCCAGTACTTC. It encodes CASSLSYQETQYF.